This T cell receptor (beta chain) was sequenced for a study of control samples from healthy donors and cancer patients. The CDR3 length is 12 residues. The germline CDR1 and CDR2 sequences are SGHDT and YYEEEE. Trimming pared 4 bases from V and 6 bases from J, leaving 11 bases between. Sequencing was performed with immunoSEQ multiplex PCR; in TCRdb, only in-frame clones are kept and a portion is missing. The sample consists of 110,000 or so clones, roughly 90% of them appearing once. The chain combines TRBV5-6 with TRBJ2-7; weak D call: TRBD2 (5 bases). Sample: blood. The receptor was derived from a man aged 50-59 years in good health. CDR3 amino acids: CASSTVEGEQYF. In DNA form, the CDR3 reads TGTGCCAGCAGCACGGTAGAGGGCGAGCAGTACTTC.